The text below deals with one T cell receptor (beta chain). Its matching antigen is unknown. These data belong to a study of glioma-infiltrating T cells. The germline V gene has CDR1 MNHNY and CDR2 SVGAGI (reference sequence). Germline trimming cut 5 bases from V and 7 bases from J; bases unmatched to any gene: 8. The CDR3 length is 15 residues. Study-wide points: CDR3 overlap between tissue and blood was very small. Tissue-blood divergence was below expectation in non-neoplastic patients, above in gliomas.

TCR alpha and beta CDR3 regions were amplified from RNA using iRepertoire nested multiplex PCR. For one-step reverse transcription and amplification, 100-400 ng of tissue mRNA or PBMC total RNA was used. TCRdb redid the calling of the multiplex PCR reads with MiXCR, one entry per CDR3 protein. This sample carries over 130,000 distinct CDR3 sequences, around 42% of them seen once, and the ten largest clones take about 18%. The chain combines TRBV6-6 with TRBJ1-6, with 7 bases identical to TRBD1. The sample taken for sequencing was glioma tissue, nonneoplastic brain tissue, or PBMCs (not recorded which). The source is a human donor with low-grade glioma or glioblastoma, undergoing nonglioma brain surgery, or in good health (not recorded which). CDR3 residues: CASSLRDSANSPLHF. The CDR3 nucleotides are TGTGCCAGCAGTCTCCGGGACAGCGCAAATTCACCCCTCCACTTT.